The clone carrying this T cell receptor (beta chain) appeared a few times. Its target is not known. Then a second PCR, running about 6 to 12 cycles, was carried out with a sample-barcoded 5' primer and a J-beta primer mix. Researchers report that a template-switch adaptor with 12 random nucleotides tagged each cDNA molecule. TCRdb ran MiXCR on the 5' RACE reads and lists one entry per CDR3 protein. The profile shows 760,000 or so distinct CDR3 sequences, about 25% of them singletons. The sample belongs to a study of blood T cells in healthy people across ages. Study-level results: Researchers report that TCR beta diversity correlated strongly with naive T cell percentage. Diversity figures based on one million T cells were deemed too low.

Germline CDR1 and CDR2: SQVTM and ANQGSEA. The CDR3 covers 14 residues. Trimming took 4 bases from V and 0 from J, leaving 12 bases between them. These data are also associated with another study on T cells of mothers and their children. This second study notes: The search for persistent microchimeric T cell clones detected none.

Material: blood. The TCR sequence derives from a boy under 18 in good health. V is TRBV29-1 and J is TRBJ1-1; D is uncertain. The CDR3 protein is CSVGQITMNTEAFF. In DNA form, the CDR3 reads TGCAGCGTTGGGCAGATTACGATGAACACTGAAGCTTTCTTT.